The T cell receptor (beta chain) under discussion was sequenced for a study of shared clonotypes between healthy human individuals. Study as a whole: The people who gave samples were two women and a few men aged 18 to 49.

Deep-level running was used for the assay. TCRdb's copy holds only in-frame clones and misses some; the assay was immunoSEQ multiplex PCR. The sample records some 2 million clones, approximately 94% being singletons. With V trimmed by 4 bases and J by 7 bases, 10 bases remained unmatched. The CDR3 runs 14 residues. Germline V lookup: CDR1 SGHDT, CDR2 YYEEEE. In the naive CD8 group, cells lacked CD45RO and were positively selected for CCR7, so terminally differentiated effector memory CD45RA+ cells were left out. Every contributor of samples was a Caucasian grown-up residing in Nashville, Tennessee. The clonotype comes from a man aged 18 to 29 in good health. The J gene is TRBJ1-1, the V gene TRBV5-6; 7 bases are a match to TRBD1. Sequencing used naive CD8+ T cells sorted from blood. The CDR3, as DNA: TGTGCCAGCAGCGCACCTGGACAGGTGATTGAAGCTTTCTTT. It specifies CASSAPGQVIEAFF.